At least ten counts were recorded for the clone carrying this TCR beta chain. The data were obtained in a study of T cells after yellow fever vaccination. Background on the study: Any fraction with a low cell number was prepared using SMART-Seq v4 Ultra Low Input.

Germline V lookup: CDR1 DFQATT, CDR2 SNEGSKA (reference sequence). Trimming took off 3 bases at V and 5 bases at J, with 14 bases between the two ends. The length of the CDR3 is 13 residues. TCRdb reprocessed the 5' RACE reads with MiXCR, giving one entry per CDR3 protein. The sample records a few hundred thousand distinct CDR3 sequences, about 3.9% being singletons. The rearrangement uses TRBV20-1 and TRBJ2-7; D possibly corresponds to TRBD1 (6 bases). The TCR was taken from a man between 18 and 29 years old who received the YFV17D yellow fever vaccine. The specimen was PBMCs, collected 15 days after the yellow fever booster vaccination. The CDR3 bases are TGCAGTGCTAGTGGGGGCAGACAAAACGAGCAGTACGTC. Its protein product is CSASGGRQNEQYV.